This T cell receptor (beta chain) appears in the sequencing data of a study of response to subunit inactivated influenza vaccine. The CDR3 contains 14 residues. V was pared by 1 base and J by 6 bases, with 11 bases between. Looked up from germline, CDR1 is WNHNN and CDR2 is SYGVQD (reference sequence). Study-wide results and limits: Few additional T cells are recruited per seasonal influenza vaccination, authors suggested.

One entry per CDR3 protein, called by TCRdb with MiXCR from the RT-PCR reads. The profile shows a few hundred thousand distinct CDR3 sequences, 11% of them singletons. On this clonotype itself: Its antigen is not known.

These data were likewise used in another study, on T cells expressing NK-cell markers. That work contributes: Beta-chain TCR cDNA was generated via 5'RACE template switching with UMIs. Several experiments employed an anti-gamma-delta TCR antibody to confine sorting to alpha-beta TCR T cells. In a handful of donors, dominant clonotypes made up about 25-60.1% of CD3+CD56-NKG2C+ cells. Whether expanded NKG2C+ T cell clones were HCMV-specific remained unclear.

This chain joins TRBV10-1 and TRBJ2-3; D unclear. This TCR was recovered from a man aged 50-60 years who received an inactivated influenza vaccine. The sample consisted of PBMCs from blood, taken on the day of vaccination. The CDR3 sequence is CASSELAPWDTQYF. Here the CDR3 DNA reads TGCGCCAGCAGTGAGTTGGCCCCGTGGGATACGCAGTATTTT.